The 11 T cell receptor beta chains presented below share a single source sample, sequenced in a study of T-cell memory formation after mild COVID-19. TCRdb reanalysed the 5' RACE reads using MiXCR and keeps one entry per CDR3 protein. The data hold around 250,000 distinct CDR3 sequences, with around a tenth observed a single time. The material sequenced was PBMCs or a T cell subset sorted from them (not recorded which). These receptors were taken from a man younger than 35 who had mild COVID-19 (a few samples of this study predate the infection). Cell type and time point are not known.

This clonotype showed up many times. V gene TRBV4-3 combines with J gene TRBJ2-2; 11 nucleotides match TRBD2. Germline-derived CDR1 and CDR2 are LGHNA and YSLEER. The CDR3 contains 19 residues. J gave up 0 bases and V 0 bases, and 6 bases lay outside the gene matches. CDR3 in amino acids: CASSQEWLAGGTNTGELFF. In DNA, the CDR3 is TGCGCCAGCAGCCAAGAGTGGCTAGCGGGGGGCACGAACACCGGGGAGCTGTTTTTT.

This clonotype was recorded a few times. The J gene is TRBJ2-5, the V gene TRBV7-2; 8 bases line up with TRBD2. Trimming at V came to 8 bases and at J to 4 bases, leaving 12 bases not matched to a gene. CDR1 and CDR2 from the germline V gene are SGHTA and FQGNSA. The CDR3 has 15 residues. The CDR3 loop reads CASVRVRGAGETQYF. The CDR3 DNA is TGTGCCAGCGTCAGGGTGCGGGGGGCCGGAGAGACCCAGTACTTC.

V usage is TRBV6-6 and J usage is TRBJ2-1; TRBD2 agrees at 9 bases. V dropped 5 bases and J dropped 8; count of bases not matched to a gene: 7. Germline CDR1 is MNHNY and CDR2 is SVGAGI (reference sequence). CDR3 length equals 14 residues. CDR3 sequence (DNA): TGTGCCAGCAGTCGGACTAGCGTTGTCGATGAGCAGTTCTTC. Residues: CASSRTSVVDEQFF.

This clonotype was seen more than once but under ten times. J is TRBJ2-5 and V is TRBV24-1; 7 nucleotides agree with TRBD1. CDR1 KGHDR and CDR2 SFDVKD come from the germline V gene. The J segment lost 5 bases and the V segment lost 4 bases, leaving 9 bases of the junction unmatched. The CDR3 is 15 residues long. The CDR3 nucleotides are TGTGCCACCAGTGACCCGACAGGGTTTGCGGAGACCCAGTACTTC. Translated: CATSDPTGFAETQYF.

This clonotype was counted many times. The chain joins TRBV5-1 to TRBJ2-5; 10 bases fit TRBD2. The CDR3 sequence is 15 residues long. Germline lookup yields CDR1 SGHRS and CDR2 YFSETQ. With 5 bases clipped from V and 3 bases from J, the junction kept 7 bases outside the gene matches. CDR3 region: CASRAGTSEKETQYF. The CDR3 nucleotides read TGCGCCAGCAGAGCTGGGACTAGCGAGAAAGAGACCCAGTACTTC.

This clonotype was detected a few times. DNA for the CDR3: TGTGCCAGCAGTTACCACGGGCCGTTTCGGGAGACCCAGTACTTC. It encodes CASSYHGPFRETQYF. The V call is TRBV6-5, the J call TRBJ2-5; D is ambiguous. From germline, CDR1 is MNHEY and CDR2 SVGAGI. V lost 2 bases to trimming and J lost 5 bases, with 15 bases between them. The CDR3 has 15 residues.

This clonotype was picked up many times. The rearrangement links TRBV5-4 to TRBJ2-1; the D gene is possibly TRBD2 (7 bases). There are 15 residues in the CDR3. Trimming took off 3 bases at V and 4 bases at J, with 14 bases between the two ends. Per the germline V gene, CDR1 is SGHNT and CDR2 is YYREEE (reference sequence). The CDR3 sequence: CASSSAGARYNEQFF. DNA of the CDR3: TGTGCCAGCAGCTCGGCGGGGGCCCGATACAATGAGCAGTTCTTC.

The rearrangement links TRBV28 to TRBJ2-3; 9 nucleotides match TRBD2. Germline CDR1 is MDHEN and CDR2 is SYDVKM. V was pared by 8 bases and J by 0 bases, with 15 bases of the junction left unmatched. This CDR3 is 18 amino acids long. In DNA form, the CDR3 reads TGTGCCAGCTTCCTGGGTAGCGGGGGAATCCCTAGCACAGATACGCAGTATTTT. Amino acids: CASFLGSGGIPSTDTQYF.

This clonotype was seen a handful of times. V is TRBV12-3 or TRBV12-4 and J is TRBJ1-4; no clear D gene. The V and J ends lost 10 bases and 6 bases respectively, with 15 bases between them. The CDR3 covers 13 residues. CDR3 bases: TGTGCCACCGGGAGGGTGCCTCATGAAAAACTGTTTTTT. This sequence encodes CATGRVPHEKLFF.

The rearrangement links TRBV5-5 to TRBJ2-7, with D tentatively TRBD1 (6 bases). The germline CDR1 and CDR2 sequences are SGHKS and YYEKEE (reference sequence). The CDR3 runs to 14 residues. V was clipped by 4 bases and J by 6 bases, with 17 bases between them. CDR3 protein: CASSQGTLGGEQYV. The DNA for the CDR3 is TGTGCCAGCAGCCAGGGGACCTTAGGCGGCGAGCAGTACGTC.

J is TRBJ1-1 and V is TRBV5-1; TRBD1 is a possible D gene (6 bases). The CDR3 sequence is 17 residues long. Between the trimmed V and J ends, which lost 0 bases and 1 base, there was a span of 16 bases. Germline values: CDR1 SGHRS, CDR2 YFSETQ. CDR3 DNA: TGCGCCAGCAGCTTGGCTACGGGGGCGCGGGGGAACACTGAAGCTTTCTTT. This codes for CASSLATGARGNTEAFF.